This T cell receptor beta chain was observed in a study of cytomegalovirus exposure and HLA in healthy donors. Study details: About 79 million unique TCRs from HLA-typed donors were held in an early data release. Study observations and caveats: Diagnosis of cytomegalovirus status made by the classifier reportedly showed high specificity and sensitivity. Whilst most TCR sequences proved rare, a subset of public TCRs occurred across many donors.

Primers for the PCR totalled 60 Vbeta and 13 Jbeta. Profiled with immunoSEQ multiplex PCR; TCRdb holds only in-frame clones, not every one. The sample carries 120,000 to 150,000 clones, 60% to 85% recorded once. Details on this clone: As yet, its antigen is unknown.

The sample comprised PBMCs. The receptor was isolated from a woman between 40 and 55 years old in good health and CMV-seropositive.

Here the CDR3 DNA reads TGTGCCAGCAGTACAGGGTTTCGGGACACCGGGGAGCTGTTTTTT. Its translation: CASSTGFRDTGELFF. The chain links TRBV5-4 to TRBJ2-2; possibly TRBD1 for D (6 bases). The CDR3 is 15 amino acids. V dropped 5 bases and J dropped 3 bases, with 14 bases sitting between them. Germline-derived CDR1 and CDR2 are SGHNT and YYREEE (reference sequence).